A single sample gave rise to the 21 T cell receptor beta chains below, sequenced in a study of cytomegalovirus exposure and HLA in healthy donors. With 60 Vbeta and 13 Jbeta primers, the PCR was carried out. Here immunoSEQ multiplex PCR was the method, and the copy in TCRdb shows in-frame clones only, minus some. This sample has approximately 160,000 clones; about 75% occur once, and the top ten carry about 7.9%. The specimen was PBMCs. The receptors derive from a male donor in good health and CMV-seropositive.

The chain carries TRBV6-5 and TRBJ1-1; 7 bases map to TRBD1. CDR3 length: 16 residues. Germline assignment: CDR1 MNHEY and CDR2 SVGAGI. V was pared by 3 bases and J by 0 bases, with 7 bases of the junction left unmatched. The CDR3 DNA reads TGTGCCAGCAGTTATGGGACAGACCACATGAACACTGAAGCTTTCTTT. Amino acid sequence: CASSYGTDHMNTEAFF.

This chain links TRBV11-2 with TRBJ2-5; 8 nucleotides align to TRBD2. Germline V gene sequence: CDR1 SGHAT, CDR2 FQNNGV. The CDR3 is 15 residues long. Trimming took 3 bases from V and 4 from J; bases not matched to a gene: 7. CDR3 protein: CASSFLAGGGETQYF. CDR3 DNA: TGTGCCAGCAGCTTCTTGGCGGGGGGAGGAGAGACCCAGTACTTC.

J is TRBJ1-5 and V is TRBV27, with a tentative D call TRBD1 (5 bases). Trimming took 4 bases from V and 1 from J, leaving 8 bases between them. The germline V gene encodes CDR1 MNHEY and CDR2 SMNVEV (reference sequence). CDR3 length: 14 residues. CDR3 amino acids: CASSSRVSNQPQHF. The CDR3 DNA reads TGTGCCAGCAGTTCCAGGGTGAGCAATCAGCCCCAGCATTTT.

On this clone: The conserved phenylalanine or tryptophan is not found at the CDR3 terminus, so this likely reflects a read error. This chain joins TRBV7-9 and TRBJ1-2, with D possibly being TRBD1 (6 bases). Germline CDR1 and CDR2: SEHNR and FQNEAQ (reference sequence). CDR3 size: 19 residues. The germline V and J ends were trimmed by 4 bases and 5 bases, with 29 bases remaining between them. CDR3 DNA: TGTGCCAGCAGCTCTTGGACAGATTTATCCCCTCCGGTTGGGTATGGCTACACCCTC. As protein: CASSSWTDLSPPVGYGYTL.

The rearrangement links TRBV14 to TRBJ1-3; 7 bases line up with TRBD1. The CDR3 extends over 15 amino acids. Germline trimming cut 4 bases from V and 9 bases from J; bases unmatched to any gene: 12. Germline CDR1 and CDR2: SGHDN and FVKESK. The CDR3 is CASSLEGRGTGTIYF. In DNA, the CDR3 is TGTGCCAGCAGCCTCGAAGGCAGGGGGACGGGCACCATATATTTT.

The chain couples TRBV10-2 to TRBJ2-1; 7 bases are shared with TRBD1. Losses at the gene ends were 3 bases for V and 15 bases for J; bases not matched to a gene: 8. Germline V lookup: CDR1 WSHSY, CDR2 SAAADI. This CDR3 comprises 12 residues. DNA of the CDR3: TGCGCCAGCAGTGAAAGTTCGGGACAGTGGTTCTTC. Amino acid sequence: CASSESSGQWFF.

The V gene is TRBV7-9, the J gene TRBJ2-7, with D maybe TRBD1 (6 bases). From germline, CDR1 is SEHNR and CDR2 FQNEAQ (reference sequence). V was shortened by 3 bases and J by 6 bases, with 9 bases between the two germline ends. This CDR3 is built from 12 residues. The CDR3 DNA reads TGTGCCAGCAGCTTGGGCAGGGGCGAGCAGTACTTC. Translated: CASSLGRGEQYF.

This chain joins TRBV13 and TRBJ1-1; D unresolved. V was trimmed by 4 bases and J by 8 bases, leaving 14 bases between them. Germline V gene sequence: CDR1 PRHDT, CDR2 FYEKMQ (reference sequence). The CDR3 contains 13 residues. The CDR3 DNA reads TGTGCCAGCAGCTCCCGGGGTAGTTGGGAAGCTTTCTTT. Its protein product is CASSSRGSWEAFF.

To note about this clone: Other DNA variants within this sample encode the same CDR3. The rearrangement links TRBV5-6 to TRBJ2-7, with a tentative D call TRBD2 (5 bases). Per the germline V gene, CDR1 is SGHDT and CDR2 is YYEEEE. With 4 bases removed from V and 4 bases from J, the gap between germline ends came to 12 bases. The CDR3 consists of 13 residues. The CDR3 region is CASSRGLVYEQYF. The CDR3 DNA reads TGTGCCAGCAGCAGAGGGCTGGTATACGAGCAGTACTTC.

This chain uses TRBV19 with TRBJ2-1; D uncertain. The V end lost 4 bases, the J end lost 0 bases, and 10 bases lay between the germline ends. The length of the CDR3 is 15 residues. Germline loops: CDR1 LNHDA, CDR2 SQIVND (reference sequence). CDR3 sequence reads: CASSTGESSYNEQFF. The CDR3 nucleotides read TGTGCCAGTAGTACCGGAGAGAGCTCCTACAATGAGCAGTTCTTC. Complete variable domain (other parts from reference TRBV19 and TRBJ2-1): DGGITQSPKYLFRKEGQNVTLSCEQNLNHDAMYWYRQDPGQGLRLIYYSQIVNDFQKGDIAEGYSVSREKKESFPLTVTSAQKNPTAFYLCASSTGESSYNEQFFGPGTRLTVL.

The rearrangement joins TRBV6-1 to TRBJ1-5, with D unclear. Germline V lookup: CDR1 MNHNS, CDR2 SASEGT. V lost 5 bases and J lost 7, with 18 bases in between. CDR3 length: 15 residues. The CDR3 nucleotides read TGTGCCAGCAGTCCCGAGGGAGGACCGAACCAGCCCCAGCATTTT. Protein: CASSPEGGPNQPQHF.

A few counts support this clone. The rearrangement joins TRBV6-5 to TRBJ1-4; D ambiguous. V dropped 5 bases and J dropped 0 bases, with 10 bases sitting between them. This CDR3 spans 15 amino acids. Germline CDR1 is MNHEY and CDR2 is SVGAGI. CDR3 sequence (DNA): TGTGCCAGCAGTGTTTCCCCGGCAACTAATGAAAAACTGTTTTTT. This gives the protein CASSVSPATNEKLFF.

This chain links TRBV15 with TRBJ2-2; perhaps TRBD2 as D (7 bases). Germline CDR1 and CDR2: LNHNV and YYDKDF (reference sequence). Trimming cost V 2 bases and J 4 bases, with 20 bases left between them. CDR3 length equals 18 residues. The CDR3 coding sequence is TGTGCCACCAGCAGATCCCGGGGGGCGGGGTTAGGCACCGGGGAGCTGTTTTTT. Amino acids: CATSRSRGAGLGTGELFF.

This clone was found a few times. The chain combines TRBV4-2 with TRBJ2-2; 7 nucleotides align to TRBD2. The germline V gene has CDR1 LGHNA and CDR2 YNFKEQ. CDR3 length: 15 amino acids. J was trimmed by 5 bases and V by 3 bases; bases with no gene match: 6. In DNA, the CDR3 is TGTGCCAGCAGCCACGTCGGGGGGTATACCGGGGAGCTGTTTTTT. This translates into CASSHVGGYTGELFF.

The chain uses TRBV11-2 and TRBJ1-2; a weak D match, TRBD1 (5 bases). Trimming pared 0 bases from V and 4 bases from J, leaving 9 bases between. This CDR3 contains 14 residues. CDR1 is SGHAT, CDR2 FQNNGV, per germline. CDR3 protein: CASSLEAGSYGYTF. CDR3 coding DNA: TGTGCCAGCAGCTTAGAAGCAGGGTCCTATGGCTACACCTTC.

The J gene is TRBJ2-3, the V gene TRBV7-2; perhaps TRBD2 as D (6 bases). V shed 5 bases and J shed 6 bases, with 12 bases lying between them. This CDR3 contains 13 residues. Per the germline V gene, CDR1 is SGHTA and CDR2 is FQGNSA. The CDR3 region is CASSPTSRDTQYF. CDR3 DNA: TGTGCCAGCAGCCCCACTAGCCGGGATACGCAGTATTTT.

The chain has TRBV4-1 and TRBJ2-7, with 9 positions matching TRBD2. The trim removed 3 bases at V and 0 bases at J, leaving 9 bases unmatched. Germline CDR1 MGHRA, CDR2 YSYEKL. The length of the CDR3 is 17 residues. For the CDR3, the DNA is TGCGCCAGCAGCCACGGCTTAGCGGGGGTGTACTCCTACGAGCAGTACTTC. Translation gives CASSHGLAGVYSYEQYF.

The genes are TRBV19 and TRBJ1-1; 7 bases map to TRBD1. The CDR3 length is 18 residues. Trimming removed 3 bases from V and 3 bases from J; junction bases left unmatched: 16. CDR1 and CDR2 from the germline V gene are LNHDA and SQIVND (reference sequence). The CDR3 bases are TGTGCCAGTAGTATCAACAAACGCCCTGGACAGGCCGACACTGAAGCTTTCTTT. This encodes CASSINKRPGQADTEAFF.

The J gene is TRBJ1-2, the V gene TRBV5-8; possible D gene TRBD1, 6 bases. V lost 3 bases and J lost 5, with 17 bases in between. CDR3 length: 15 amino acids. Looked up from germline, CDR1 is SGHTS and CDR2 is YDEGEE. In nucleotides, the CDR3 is TGTGCCAGCAGCTGGGGTGGGGGCGGCAGATATGGCTACACCTTC. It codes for CASSWGGGGRYGYTF.

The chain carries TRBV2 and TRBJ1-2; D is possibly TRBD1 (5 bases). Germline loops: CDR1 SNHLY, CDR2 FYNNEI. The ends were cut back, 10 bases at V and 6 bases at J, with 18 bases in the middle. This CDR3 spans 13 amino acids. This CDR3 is CATQPLGGNGYTF. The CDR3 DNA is TGTGCCACCCAACCTTTGGGGGGGAATGGCTACACCTTC.

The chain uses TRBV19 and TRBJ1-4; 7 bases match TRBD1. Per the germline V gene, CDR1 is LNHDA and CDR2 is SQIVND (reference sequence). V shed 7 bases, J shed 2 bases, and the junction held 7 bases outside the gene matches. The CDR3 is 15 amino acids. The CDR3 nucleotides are TGTGCCAGTAAGGACGGGACAGCCACTAATGAAAAACTGTTTTTT. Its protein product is CASKDGTATNEKLFF.